This T cell receptor beta chain was identified during a study of graft-versus-host responses after intestinal transplantation (dated by TCRdb to about 2021). In the study overall: The transplants that recipients received were multivisceral, liver-intestinal, or isolated intestinal. All recipients received anti-thymocyte globulin induction followed by maintenance tacrolimus and steroids for approximately 3 years. Graft-versus-host and host-versus-graft alloreactive T cell clones were tracked in the graft, circulation and bone marrow after intestinal transplantation using bulk TCR-beta CDR3 sequencing. Alloreactive clones were identified by sequencing pre-transplant mixed lymphocyte reaction products and comparing these products with unstimulated pre-transplant donor and recipient T cells. The cohort enrolled about two dozen intestinal transplant recipients, one of whom was a retransplant, and a few patients without pretransplant specimens were excluded. Donor T cell macrochimerism was defined as a peak of at least 4% donor T cells among recipient peripheral blood mononuclear cells. Rather than going through the commercial service, samples from a few later patients were sequenced in-house on an Illumina MiSeq and processed with MiXCR.

The time point tag for this specimen amounts to: cells obtained before transplantation from donor or recipient. CD3+CD4+ and CD3+CD8+ populations were FACS-sorted from unstimulated pre-transplant donor and recipient cells taken from spleen or lymph nodes. Receptor libraries were prepared by the immunoSEQ multiplex PCR assay. For most patients, genomic DNA was isolated using the Qiagen DNeasy Blood and Tissue Kit and was shipped frozen to Adaptive Biotechnologies for TCR sequencing. For most patients, high-throughput TCR-beta CDR3 sequencing of genomic DNA was performed by Adaptive Biotechnologies. The authors processed their data as follows. TCR sequencing data were retrieved from Adaptive's ImmunoSEQ software for roughly 17 patients, whereas a few other patients were processed with MiXCR and VDJtools. To correct CD4 versus CD8 sorting errors, sequences present in both subsets at a frequency ratio below 5:1 were removed. Because the origin of CDR3 nucleotide sequences shared between donor and recipient could not be assigned, those sequences were removed. To be classed as alloreactive, a clone needed at least 2-fold expansion over unstimulated cells and a minimum CFSE-low frequency of 0.002% (template counts) or 0.001% (read counts). Clones were considered mappable if detected in sequenced pre-transplant spleen, lymph node, or MLR CFSE-low populations of the donor or recipient. The cumulative frequency of alloreactive clones was calculated as a percentage of all sequences, weighted by copy number. The source is immuneACCESS, and TCRdb retained only in-frame sequences with V and J called. Part of the clones is not carried over; for the studies checked, unresolved V genes explain less than half of this, and the remainder is unexplained. V and J calls plus clone size are reproduced from that table; the DNA served to infer D and trimming. The sample table lists more than 100,000 clones, roughly 95% of them with a count of one. The ten largest clones capture under 3.5% of the sample.

Cut back by 3 bases and 7 bases, the V and J ends lie 16 bases apart. The CDR3 contains 15 residues, cysteine and phenylalanine counted. The CDR3 DNA has 45 bases and is translated from base 1. CDR1 and CDR2 are read off the germline V gene as MDHEN and SYDVKM. In the case of this clone: Its cognate antigen has yet to be identified. The sample holds no much larger clone one base away, and base qualities are not on file.

General study outcomes and caveats: GvH clones were detected in recipient bone marrow, and some appeared earlier in ileal mucosa or blood, consistent with an intestinal mucosal origin. The conclusions were limited by the relatively low number and heterogeneity of the intestinal transplant patients. High GvH to HvG T cell clonal ratios were observed in the allografts of patients with donor T cell macrochimerism. Early after transplant, declines in HvG clones were associated with peak levels of circulating GvH clones.

The starting material was unstimulated CD8+ T cells sorted from spleen or lymph node cells, obtained before intestinal transplant. Rearrangement joined TRBV28 to TRBJ2-1; the D gene is possibly TRBD2, with 7 bases matching. This receptor was identified in a human donor who received an intestinal transplant. At the DNA level, the sequence is TGTGCCAGCAGTTTGTCGGGGGGCGTGTGGAATGAGCAGTTCTTC. This sequence encodes CASSLSGGVWNEQFF.